Detailed here is one T cell receptor (beta chain). Its specificity is not known. Caucasian, healthy and from Russia, the donors were aged between roughly 6 and 95. This record comes from a study of blood T cells in healthy people across ages. Findings and caveats of the study: Expanded clonotype shifts may have been confounded, as the donors had an unknown CMV status. More naive CD4+ cells and higher diversity marked long-lived donors relative to aged donors. With age, beta diversity per million T cells declined roughly linearly, significantly by over 35.

Through a sample-barcoded 5' primer and a J-beta primer mix, a second PCR was run for roughly 7 to 11 cycles. TCRdb independently ran MiXCR on the 5' RACE reads; one entry per CDR3 protein. The sample consists of about 580,000 distinct CDR3 sequences, under 55% of them appearing once. CDR3 size: 13 residues. V gene TRBV12-3 or TRBV12-4 combines with J gene TRBJ2-7; a possible D gene is TRBD1 (6 bases). The DNA end is more similar to TRBJ2-5, so the J call may be wrong. The sequencing sample was made of blood. This TCR was recovered from a man of 80 years or more in good health. The CDR3 loop is CASSHTGIETQYF. The CDR3 bases are TGTGCCAGCAGCCACACAGGGATAGAGACCCAGTACTTC.